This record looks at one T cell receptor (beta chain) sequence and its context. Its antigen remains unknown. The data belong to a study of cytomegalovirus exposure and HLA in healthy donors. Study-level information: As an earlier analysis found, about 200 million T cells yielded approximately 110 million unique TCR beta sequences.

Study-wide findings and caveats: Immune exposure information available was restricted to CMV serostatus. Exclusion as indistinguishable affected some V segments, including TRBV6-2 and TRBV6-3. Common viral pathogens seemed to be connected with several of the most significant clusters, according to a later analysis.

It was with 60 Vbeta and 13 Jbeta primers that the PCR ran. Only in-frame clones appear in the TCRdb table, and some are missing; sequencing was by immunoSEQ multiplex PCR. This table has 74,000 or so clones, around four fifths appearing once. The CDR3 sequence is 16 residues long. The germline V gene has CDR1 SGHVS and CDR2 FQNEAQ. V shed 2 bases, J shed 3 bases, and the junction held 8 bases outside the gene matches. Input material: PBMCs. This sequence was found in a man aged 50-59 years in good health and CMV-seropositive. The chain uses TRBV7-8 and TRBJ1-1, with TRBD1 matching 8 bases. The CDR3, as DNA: TGTGCCAGCAGCTTATTGCGGGACAGGCGGGACACTGAAGCTTTCTTT. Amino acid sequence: CASSLLRDRRDTEAFF.